This record concerns one T cell receptor beta chain sequence. Its antigen is unidentified. Patients selected for sequencing had displayed CD8+CD57+ cell expansion by flow cytometry. The germline V gene has CDR1 SNHLY and CDR2 FYNNEI. The CDR3 covers 12 residues. V shed 6 bases and J 6 bases; nucleotides not matched to a gene: 3. Genomic DNA templated the TCR beta VDJ and CDR3 profiling. TCRdb reanalysed the reads using MiXCR and keeps one entry per CDR3 protein. This table holds about 180,000 distinct CDR3 sequences, 40% to 50% found once. The data were obtained in a study of CD8+CD57+ T cells in acquired aplastic anemia. Points from the study as a whole: The study identified about 30 CD8+ CDR3 sequences shared by patients and controls.

The TCR originated in a human donor with aplastic anemia. What was sequenced was sorted CD4+, CD8+, or CD8+CD57+ T cells (not recorded which) from PBMCs. The chain carries TRBV2 and TRBJ2-7; 9 positions agree with TRBD1. In nucleotides, the CDR3 is TGTGCCAGCAGGGGGACAGGGCCCGAGCAGTACTTC. Encoded protein: CASRGTGPEQYF.